This is a list of T cell receptor beta chains from one sample in a study of blood T cell repertoires in COVID-19. This table comes from immunoSEQ multiplex PCR, and its TCRdb copy is limited to in-frame clones, with some not included. The sample contains some 30,000 clones, 80% to 90% of which appear only once. Source material: peripheral blood. The receptor source for this set is a woman older than 75 with active or convalescent COVID-19. Both conserved end residues are part of each CDR3. A D gene is named only where the DNA matches it firmly. Not all rows give a size; the values are once, few, many and, for expanded clones, a class.

J gene,CDR3 length,V gene,D gene,clone size,CDR3 protein,CDR3 DNA
TRBJ2-6,17,TRBV5-4,.,.,CASSSRTRQAGANVLTF,TGTGCCAGCAGCTCGAGAACCAGACAAGCTGGGGCCAACGTCCTGACTTTC
TRBJ1-6,14,TRBV11-1,.,.,CASSFSSFNSPLHF,TGTGCCAGCAGCTTTTCCAGTTTTAATTCACCCCTCCACTTT
TRBJ2-7,12,TRBV12-3/TRBV12-4,.,.,CASSFQRWEQYF,TGTGCCAGCAGTTTCCAGCGGTGGGAGCAGTACTTC
TRBJ1-2,12,TRBV5-8,.,.,CASSTDSYGYTF,TGTGCCAGCAGCACCGACAGCTATGGCTACACCTTC
TRBJ1-2,15,TRBV4-2,.,once,CASSQVGVSGYGYTF,TGTGCCAGCAGCCAAGTTGGGGTTAGCGGCTATGGCTACACCTTC
TRBJ1-6,14,TRBV7-8,.,once,CASSSQARDSPLHF,TGTGCCAGCAGCTCTCAAGCCAGGGATTCACCCCTCCACTTT
TRBJ2-2,16,TRBV5-1,TRBD1,.,CASSFGGQGESGELFF,TGCGCCAGCAGCTTCGGGGGACAGGGGGAATCCGGGGAGCTGTTTTTT
TRBJ2-3,14,TRBV10-3,.,.,CAINRGDVPDTQYF,TGTGCCATCAATCGGGGAGACGTGCCAGATACGCAGTATTTT
TRBJ2-5,12,TRBV19,.,.,CASIGPRETQYF,TGTGCCAGTATAGGCCCTAGGGAGACCCAGTACTTC
TRBJ2-1,15,TRBV6-5,TRBD2,once,CASRTSGGAYNEQFF,TGTGCCAGCAGGACTAGCGGGGGGGCCTACAATGAGCAGTTCTTC
TRBJ2-7,12,TRBV5-5,.,.,CASSSSSYEQYF,TGTGCCAGCAGCTCGAGCTCCTACGAGCAGTACTTC
TRBJ1-6,15,TRBV6-5,.,.,CASDLGSLYNSPLHF,TGTGCCAGCGACTTGGGGAGTCTCTATAATTCACCCCTCCACTTT
TRBJ2-1,16,TRBV9,.,.,CASSVATKRAYNEQFF,TGTGCCAGCAGCGTAGCTACTAAGCGGGCCTACAATGAGCAGTTCTTC
TRBJ2-7,14,TRBV18,.,.,CASSPNGRVSEQYF,TGTGCCAGCTCACCAAACGGCAGGGTTTCCGAGCAGTACTTC
TRBJ2-5,14,TRBV9,.,.,CASSSNSVGETQYF,TGTGCCAGCAGCTCTAATAGCGTAGGAGAGACCCAGTACTTC
TRBJ1-6,14,TRBV5-6,TRBD1,.,CASSLGDRDSPLHF,TGTGCCAGCAGCTTGGGGGACAGAGATTCACCCCTCCACTTT
TRBJ2-5,17,TRBV3-1/TRBV3-2,TRBD2,.,CASSQWGSGGVQETQYF,TGTGCCAGCAGCCAGTGGGGAAGCGGGGGGGTCCAAGAGACCCAGTACTTC
TRBJ2-3,13,TRBV2,.,once,CASEAPAAYTQYF,TGTGCCAGCGAGGCCCCCGCGGCGTATACGCAGTATTTT
TRBJ1-4,14,TRBV6-6,TRBD1,.,CASSYQTGYEKLFF,TGTGCCAGCAGTTACCAGACAGGGTATGAAAAACTGTTTTTT
TRBJ2-7,14,TRBV11-2,TRBD1,.,CASSPTGGAGEQYF,TGTGCCAGCAGCCCCACAGGGGGCGCAGGCGAGCAGTACTTC
TRBJ2-5,16,TRBV27,TRBD2,.,CASSFLSSSGKETQYF,TGTGCCAGCAGTTTCTTGTCTTCTAGCGGGAAAGAGACCCAGTACTTC
TRBJ2-7,14,TRBV19,TRBD1,once,CASSIRGQTYEQYF,TGTGCCAGTAGTATCCGGGGACAGACCTACGAGCAGTACTTC
TRBJ2-2,17,TRBV24-1,.,.,CATSATRGYKASGELFF,TGTGCCACCAGTGCCACTCGGGGGTATAAGGCGAGCGGGGAGCTGTTTTTT
TRBJ1-4,18,TRBV4-1,TRBD1,.,CASSHGTGPNPSNEKLFF,TGCGCCAGCAGCCACGGGACAGGTCCAAATCCCTCTAATGAAAAACTGTTTTTT
TRBJ1-1,13,TRBV5-1,.,.,CASSLDGGTEAFF,TGCGCCAGCAGCTTGGACGGGGGAACTGAAGCTTTCTTT
TRBJ1-1,16,TRBV2,.,.,CASSESLSAQRTEAFF,TGTGCCAGCAGTGAATCCTTATCGGCCCAGCGGACCGAAGCTTTCTTT
TRBJ1-6,17,TRBV5-3,TRBD1,.,CARSRLVGTASNSPLHF,TGTGCCAGAAGCAGACTCGTGGGGACAGCGAGTAATTCACCCCTCCACTTT
TRBJ1-1,12,TRBV12-3/TRBV12-4,TRBD1,.,CASSLDRGRPFF,TGTGCCAGCAGCCTTGACAGGGGTAGGCCTTTCTTT
TRBJ2-1,16,TRBV5-1,TRBD2,.,CASSLFPGLAGNEQFF,TGCGCCAGCAGCCTTTTTCCGGGACTAGCGGGCAATGAGCAGTTCTTC
TRBJ2-3,13,TRBV30,TRBD2,.,CAWTRGIAYTQYF,TGTGCCTGGACGCGGGGGATAGCATATACGCAGTATTTT
TRBJ2-3,20,TRBV2,TRBD1,.,CASTALGPGQGFAYTDTQYF,TGTGCCAGCACCGCCTTGGGTCCGGGACAGGGATTTGCGTACACAGATACGCAGTATTTT
TRBJ2-1,16,TRBV7-2,TRBD2,.,CASRDFSGGAQNEQFF,TGTGCCAGCAGGGACTTTAGCGGGGGGGCCCAGAATGAGCAGTTCTTC
TRBJ1-1,17,TRBV6-6,TRBD1,.,CASTRSPTGERNTEAFF,TGTGCCAGCACTCGAAGCCCGACAGGGGAAAGGAACACTGAAGCTTTCTTT
TRBJ1-6,14,TRBV6-5,.,.,CASSYSNRWGPLHF,TGTGCCAGCAGTTACTCGAATCGTTGGGGCCCCCTCCACTTT
TRBJ2-5,14,TRBV11-3,.,.,CASSLGGSQETQYF,TGTGCCAGCAGCTTGGGGGGTTCCCAAGAGACCCAGTACTTC
TRBJ1-1,12,TRBV28,.,.,CASSLRDAEAFF,TGTGCCAGCAGCTTGAGGGATGCTGAAGCTTTCTTT
TRBJ2-2,15,TRBV19,.,.,CASSPADGNTGELFF,TGTGCCAGTAGTCCAGCGGACGGGAACACCGGGGAGCTGTTTTTT
TRBJ2-5,14,TRBV5-1,TRBD1,.,CASSSGTGGQTQYF,TGCGCCAGCAGCTCCGGGACAGGGGGTCAGACCCAGTACTTC
TRBJ2-1,16,TRBV28,.,.,CASSFDLGQGNNEQFF,TGTGCCAGCAGTTTTGATCTTGGGCAGGGTAACAATGAGCAGTTCTTC
TRBJ1-2,15,TRBV5-4,TRBD1,.,CASSSDRGLSYGYTF,TGTGCCAGCAGTTCTGACAGGGGGCTGAGCTATGGCTACACCTTC
TRBJ1-3,15,TRBV12-5,.,.,CASVPLFWTAAAIYF,TGTGCTAGTGTCCCCCTTTTCTGGACAGCCGCCGCCATATATTTT
TRBJ1-4,18,TRBV5-1,TRBD1,.,CASSLARDRGLLGEKLFF,TGCGCCAGCAGCTTGGCCCGGGACAGGGGCCTCCTAGGAGAAAAACTGTTTTTT